This TCR beta chain was identified during a study of graft-versus-host responses after intestinal transplantation. Study-wide results and limits: GvH clones appeared in recipient marrow, some first in ileum or blood.

Points on this clone: Its cognate antigen is unknown.

Method: immunoSEQ multiplex PCR; TCRdb's copy keeps in-frame clones and lacks some. The top ten clones hold roughly 0.9% of a sample with more than 95,000 clones, less than 90% of them seen once. The V gene's germline CDR1 is SGHVS and CDR2 FNYEAQ. The CDR3 sequence is 14 residues long. V lost 5 bases to trimming and J lost 4 bases, with 12 bases between them. This TCR was sampled from a human donor who received an intestinal transplant. This rearrangement joins TRBV7-6 to TRBJ1-3; D uncertain. Sequenced here: unstimulated CD4+ T cells sorted from spleen or lymph node cells, sampled before intestinal transplant. The CDR3 DNA follows: TGTGCCAGCAGCCCGCGACTAATCGGAAACACCATATATTTT. It codes for CASSPRLIGNTIYF.